This T cell receptor (beta chain) was identified in a study of OX40 agonist ivuxolimab in advanced cancers. Regarding the research as a whole: The costimulatory receptor OX40 (CD134) was targeted by ivuxolimab, a fully human IgG2 agonistic monoclonal antibody. Intravenous ivuxolimab was administered to patients every 2 weeks at six dose levels: 0.01, 0.1, 0.3, 1.5, 3 and 10 mg/kg. Among the roughly 50 dose-escalation patients, about 20 had hepatocellular carcinoma, 15 or so melanoma, 9 renal cell carcinoma and 9 head and neck cancer. The dose-escalation cohort was about 87% male with a mean age of approximately 60 years, ranging from roughly 20 to 80. Patients were allowed to have had prior anti-PD-1, anti-PD-L1 or anti-CTLA-4 therapy, and approximately 40% of the dose-escalation patients had been treated with checkpoint inhibitors. Partial responses occurred in three dose-escalation patients, of whom one had hepatocellular carcinoma and two had cutaneous melanoma. Peripheral TCRbeta sequencing aimed to test whether ivuxolimab altered TCR sequence diversity and caused clonal T-cell expansion. The monotherapy dose-escalation portion (N ≈ 56 patients) of the phase I ivuxolimab trial is reported in the paper. Study-level results and caveats: Partial responders in the 0.1-3.0 mg/kg groups had among the lowest normalized peripheral clonal expansion, especially among CD8+ T cells. The antigen specificity of the clonally expanded peripheral T cells was not determined. After ivuxolimab, more expanded clones were found on average in CD8+ T cells than in CD4+ T cells. Low levels of normalized T-cell clonal expansion were also seen in some nonresponding patients. At doses from 0.1 to 3.0 mg/kg, clonal expansion was seen in both CD4+ and CD8+ blood T cells between baseline and week 6.

As regards this clone: Its antigen is still unknown. No base-level quality is on record; no much larger clone is a single base apart.

Genomic DNA was extracted from sorted cells for sequencing of the TCRbeta CDR3 region. TCRbeta CDR3 regions were sequenced using the immunoSEQ Assay. TCRdb re-hosts the immuneACCESS table, in-frame sequences only. Its copies lack some clones; in the studies checked, an unresolved V gene accounts for under half of them, and the cause for the rest is not known. Present in this sample are roughly 61,000 clones, 70% to 90% of which were seen just once. Together, the top ten hold roughly 0.5% of the sample. Patients with a history of autoimmune disease or receiving systemic immunosuppression were excluded from the trial. Peripheral blood for TCR sequencing was collected from all dose cohorts at baseline, on cycle 4 day 1, and on cycle 7 day 1. Samples were obtained from an open-label, multicenter, first-in-human phase I dose-escalation trial of ivuxolimab. Adults with locally advanced or metastatic melanoma, renal cell carcinoma, hepatocellular carcinoma or head and neck squamous cell carcinoma were enrolled in the trial. Before TCR sequencing, CD4+ T cells and CD8+ T cells from peripheral blood were sorted into separate populations.

Sample: CD4+ or CD8+ T cells sorted from blood, taken in a trial of the OX40 agonist ivuxolimab. This receptor was identified in an adult with an advanced solid tumor such as melanoma, head and neck, liver or kidney cancer.

The DNA sequence follows: TGTGCCAGCAGCTTAGAAGGGACTAGAATCCCCGGGGAGCTGTTTTTT. Translated, this gives CASSLEGTRIPGELFF. The chain joins TRBV7-2 to TRBJ2-2, and 8 junctional nucleotides match TRBD2. Germline trimming: 1 base from V, 6 bases from J; junction bases outside gene matches: 7. The CDR3, cysteine through phenylalanine, is 16 amino acids long. Of all the DNA, just the CDR3 is kept, 48 bases in frame from base 1. CDR1 SGHTA and CDR2 FQGNSA were looked up in the germline V gene.